This T cell receptor (beta chain) was documented in a study of cytomegalovirus exposure and HLA in healthy donors. Study at large: A later analysis reported the 120 or so validation repertoires used the same platform as the 500 to 800 first-cohort repertoires.

The study, taken as a whole, reports: Among TCR beta chains, those listed as cytomegalovirus-associated numbered 164. Generally TCR sequences proved uncommon, though certain public TCRs appeared in numerous donors.

Method: immunoSEQ multiplex PCR; TCRdb's copy keeps in-frame clones and lacks some. The table records fewer than 250,000 clones, over 80% of them present only once. This clone was seen more than once but under ten times. Antigen specificity is unknown. This TCR came from a woman under 40 in good health and CMV-seropositive. Sequences were obtained from PBMCs.

CDR3 loop: CASSSSDQPQHF. CDR3 DNA: TGTGCCAGCAGCTCCTCCGATCAGCCCCAGCATTTT. V usage is TRBV11-2 and J usage is TRBJ1-5, with D uncertain. The germline V gene has CDR1 SGHAT and CDR2 FQNNGV. The V end was cut by 4 bases, the J end by 5 bases, with 6 bases between. The CDR3 totals 12 residues.